Below, 8 T cell receptor beta chains from the same sample are listed, as sequenced in a study of beta chain features in type 1 diabetes. Sequenced material consisted of expressed TCRB transcripts (all of the isolated RNA was reverse transcribed). Here immunoSEQ multiplex PCR was the method, and the copy in TCRdb shows in-frame clones only, minus some. Of 900,000 or so clones in the sample, about a sixth are singletons; the top ten hold roughly 0.025%. The material sequenced was naive CD4+ T cells from blood. Every receptor here comes from a woman aged 18-29 years in good health.

This clone has only a few counts. The chain carries TRBV15 and TRBJ2-3; D is perhaps TRBD2 (6 bases). V was pared by 3 bases and J by 2 bases, with 15 bases between. Germline CDR1 reads LNHNV; CDR2 reads YYDKDF (reference sequence). The CDR3 loop spans 16 amino acids. The CDR3 spells CATSSMVREPTDTQYF. The CDR3 DNA reads TGTGCCACCAGCAGCATGGTGCGGGAACCCACAGATACGCAGTATTTT.

This clone has just a few counts. The J gene is TRBJ2-3, the V gene TRBV9, with D possibly TRBD2 on 5 matching bases. The germline V and J ends were trimmed by 3 bases and 3 bases, with 23 bases remaining between them. The CDR3 is made up of 18 amino acids. Germline-derived CDR1 and CDR2 are SGDLS and YYNGEE. The chain's CDR3 is CASSAEANGVGVTDTQYF. CDR3 DNA: TGTGCCAGCAGCGCCGAAGCCAATGGAGTGGGAGTGACAGATACGCAGTATTTT.

This clone occurred a few times. This sequence joins TRBV25-1 and TRBJ2-5; 8 positions agree with TRBD2. Germline-derived CDR1 and CDR2 are MGHDK and SYGVNS. V dropped 7 bases and J dropped 4; count of bases not matched to a gene: 11. The CDR3 extends over 15 amino acids. CDR3 residues: CASTGAGAGGETQYF. The CDR3 nucleotides read TGTGCCAGCACGGGAGCGGGGGCAGGCGGAGAGACCCAGTACTTC.

The chain joins TRBV6-1 to TRBJ2-5, with TRBD2 matching 12 bases. Unmatched junction bases numbered 6, after V lost 2 bases and J lost 5 bases. The germline V gene has CDR1 MNHNS and CDR2 SASEGT. This CDR3 comprises 16 residues. Written as DNA, the CDR3 is TGTGCCAGCAGTGAACTAGCGGGAGGGCCTGGGGAGACCCAGTACTTC. This sequence encodes CASSELAGGPGETQYF.

The chain is built from TRBV13 and TRBJ2-5; 8 bases map to TRBD2. This CDR3 is 17 amino acids long. The trim removed 3 bases at V and 0 bases at J, leaving 9 bases unmatched. Germline assignment: CDR1 PRHDT and CDR2 FYEKMQ (reference sequence). The CDR3 here is CASSFKSGSTYQETQYF. The CDR3 DNA sequence: TGTGCCAGCAGCTTCAAAAGCGGGAGCACTTACCAAGAGACCCAGTACTTC.

The chain has TRBV6-6 and TRBJ1-2; 9 nucleotides agree with TRBD1. V lost 6 bases and J lost 4; bases outside the gene matches: 6. Germline V lookup: CDR1 MNHNY, CDR2 SVGAGI (reference sequence). The CDR3 consists of 14 residues. CDR3 coding DNA: TGTGCCAGCAGCCGCAGGGACAGGGCCTATGGCTACACCTTC. Residues: CASSRRDRAYGYTF.

The chain is built from TRBV18 and TRBJ2-7; D remains ambiguous. Germline CDR1 and CDR2: KGHSH and LQKENI. The CDR3 spans 14 residues. V lost 3 bases and J 0 bases, leaving 9 bases between the germline ends. The CDR3 nucleotides read TGTGCCAGCTCACCCCTTCAGAGCTCCTACGAGCAGTACTTC. The encoded protein is CASSPLQSSYEQYF.

This rearrangement joins TRBV18 to TRBJ1-2; weak D call: TRBD1 (5 bases). The V and J ends lost 5 bases and 3 bases respectively, with 10 bases between them. Germline lookup yields CDR1 KGHSH and CDR2 LQKENI. The CDR3 is 13 residues long. The CDR3 loop reads CASSLGRDYGYTF. The CDR3 coding sequence is TGTGCCAGCTCATTGGGGCGTGACTATGGCTACACCTTC.